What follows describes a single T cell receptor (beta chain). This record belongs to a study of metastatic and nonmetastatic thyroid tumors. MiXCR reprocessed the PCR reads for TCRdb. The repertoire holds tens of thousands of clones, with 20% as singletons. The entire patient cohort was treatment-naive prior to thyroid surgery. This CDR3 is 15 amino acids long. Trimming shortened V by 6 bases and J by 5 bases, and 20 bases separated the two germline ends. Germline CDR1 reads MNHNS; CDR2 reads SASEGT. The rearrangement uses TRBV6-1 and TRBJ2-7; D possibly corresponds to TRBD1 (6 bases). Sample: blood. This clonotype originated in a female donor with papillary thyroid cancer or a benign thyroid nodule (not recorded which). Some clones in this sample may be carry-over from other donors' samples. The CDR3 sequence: CASRTSGQPFDEQYF. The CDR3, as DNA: TGTGCCAGCAGAACCTCCGGACAGCCCTTTGACGAGCAGTACTTC.